These 4 T cell receptor beta chains came from one sample sequenced in a study of blood T cell repertoires in COVID-19 (dated by TCRdb to 2020 to 2021). The library was built by means of the immunoSEQ multiplex PCR assay. The table comes from immuneACCESS by way of TCRdb, which keeps in-frame sequences with V and J called. Part of the clones is missing from these tables; in studies checked, under half for an unresolved V gene and the rest for unknown reasons. The sample table records more than 200,000 clones; around 82% of these occur just once. The top ten clonotypes cover 4% to 6% of the sample. The sample was peripheral blood. The origin of the receptors is a woman of 80 years or more with active or convalescent COVID-19.

This chain connects TRBV15 to TRBJ2-7; possibly TRBD1 for D (6 bases). Trimming left V 0 bases short and J 5 bases short, with 11 bases between. CDR3 length: 14 amino acids. Germline V gene sequence: CDR1 LNHNV, CDR2 YYDKDF (reference sequence). In DNA, the CDR3 is TGTGCCACCAGCAGAGATGCAGGGGCCCACGAGCAGTACTTC. Its translation: CATSRDAGAHEQYF.

In this sample, this clone turned up once. The chain has TRBV25-1 and TRBJ1-1, with a possible D match to TRBD1 (6 bases). CDR1 is MGHDK, CDR2 SYGVNS, per germline. The CDR3 extends over 17 amino acids. Between the trimmed V and J ends, which lost 1 base and 1 base, there was a span of 16 bases. CDR3 bases: TGTGCCAGCAGTGAATCCTTGGGGCAGGGGTCGAACACTGAAGCTTTCTTT. Translation: CASSESLGQGSNTEAFF.

The J gene is TRBJ1-4, the V gene TRBV28, with 8 bases aligning to TRBD1. Trimming at V came to 5 bases and at J to 7 bases, leaving 6 bases not matched to a gene. Germline loops: CDR1 MDHEN, CDR2 SYDVKM. CDR3 length: 14 amino acids. CDR3: CASSLRQGREKLFF. The CDR3 DNA is TGTGCCAGCAGTCTAAGACAGGGGCGTGAAAAACTGTTTTTT.

This chain connects TRBV5-1 to TRBJ2-5; 8 bases fit TRBD2. The V gene's germline CDR1 is SGHRS and CDR2 YFSETQ. With 3 bases clipped from V and 1 base from J, the junction kept 2 bases outside the gene matches. The CDR3 spans 14 residues. CDR3 sequence (DNA): TGCGCCAGCAGCTCCGGGACTAGCCAAGAGACCCAGTACTTC. Translation: CASSSGTSQETQYF.